What follows are 17 T cell receptor beta chains derived from one specimen sequenced in a study of CD8 T cells in Susac syndrome. Reverse transcription of about 0.45 to 1 ug RNA used random hexamers. TCRdb fed the immunoSEQ multiplex PCR reads into MiXCR, producing one record per CDR3 protein. The sample carries a few hundred thousand distinct CDR3 sequences, approximately 85% recorded once. The specimen sequenced was CD8+ T cells from PBMCs. The origin of the receptors is a human donor with multiple sclerosis.

The rearrangement links TRBV6-4 to TRBJ2-4; D call uncertain. Trimming cost V 8 bases and J 9 bases, with 20 bases left between them. The CDR3 runs to 14 residues. Per the germline V gene, CDR1 is MRHNA and CDR2 is SNTAGT. The CDR3 here is CASSTVVGSFIQYF. The CDR3 DNA is TGTGCCAGCTCCACTGTTGTGGGATCTTTCATTCAGTACTTC.

This rearrangement joins TRBV20-1 to TRBJ1-5; TRBD1 might be the D (5 bases). Germline lookup yields CDR1 DFQATT and CDR2 SNEGSKA (reference sequence). The CDR3 runs to 16 residues. Trimming removed 0 bases from V and 0 bases from J, with 12 bases in between. The CDR3 bases are TGCAGTGCTAGAGATTGGGAGACAGTTAGCAATCAGCCCCAGCATTTT. Translating it yields CSARDWETVSNQPQHF.

This clonotype was recorded once. The chain recombines TRBV27 with TRBJ2-7, with D perhaps TRBD2 (5 bases). Between the trimmed V and J ends, which lost 8 bases and 1 base, there was a span of 18 bases. Germline CDR1 MNHEY, CDR2 SMNVEV (reference sequence). The CDR3 is 15 amino acids. The CDR3 region has the DNA TGTGCCAGCGGAGTTTGGGAACGGAGGTCCTACGAGCAGTACTTC. It specifies CASGVWERRSYEQYF.

The chain couples TRBV7-9 to TRBJ2-5; possible D gene TRBD1, 6 bases. Trimming cost V 3 bases and J 1 base, with 12 bases left between them. CDR1 and CDR2 from the germline V gene are SEHNR and FQNEAQ (reference sequence). The CDR3 contains 15 residues. CDR3 DNA sequence: TGTGCCAGCAGCTTCCCGGGACACTCCCAAGAGACCCAGTACTTC. As protein: CASSFPGHSQETQYF.

The CDR3 reads CASSSFFGKPGLAGGPSYEQYF. CDR3 coding DNA: TGTGCCAGCAGCTCCTTTTTTGGAAAGCCGGGACTAGCGGGAGGACCCTCCTACGAGCAGTACTTC. V is TRBV11-1 and J is TRBJ2-7; TRBD2 matches at 15 bases. In germline, CDR1 is SGHAT, CDR2 FQDESV (reference sequence). This CDR3 region has 22 residues. The V and J ends lost 4 bases and 0 bases, in that order; junction bases with no gene match: 19.

The V call is TRBV7-9, the J call TRBJ1-1, with D uncertain. Germline-derived CDR1 and CDR2 are SEHNR and FQNEAQ (reference sequence). The CDR3 has 15 residues. The V end was cut by 6 bases, the J end by 3 bases, with 17 bases between. The CDR3 sequence: CASSPSHVEDTEAFF. As DNA, the CDR3 is TGTGCCAGCAGTCCCAGCCATGTGGAAGACACTGAAGCTTTCTTT.

This chain connects TRBV5-1 to TRBJ1-3, with D unclear. V dropped 4 bases and J dropped 6 bases, with 17 bases sitting between them. The length of the CDR3 is 15 residues. The germline V gene has CDR1 SGHRS and CDR2 YFSETQ. The CDR3 loop is CASSPTTYKENTIYF. CDR3 nucleotides: TGCGCCAGCAGCCCGACGACTTACAAGGAAAACACCATATATTTT.

This chain uses TRBV12-3 or TRBV12-4 with TRBJ2-7; D perhaps matches TRBD2 (6 bases). There are 18 residues in the CDR3. With 3 bases removed from V and 4 bases from J, the gap between germline ends came to 25 bases. CDR3 nucleotides: TGTGCCAGCAGTTTCCCTGACCGGAGACCACTCGGGAGATACGAGCAGTACTTC. Translated: CASSFPDRRPLGRYEQYF.

The rearrangement links TRBV13 to TRBJ1-1; 8 bases line up with TRBD1. V dropped 1 base and J dropped 5; count of bases not matched to a gene: 3. This CDR3 has 14 amino acids. Germline V gives CDR1 PRHDT, CDR2 FYEKMQ (reference sequence). Here the CDR3 reads CASSLVNRGTEAFF. For the CDR3, the DNA is TGTGCCAGCAGCTTAGTCAACAGGGGGACTGAAGCTTTCTTT. The full variable domain, completed using reference TRBV13 and TRBJ1-1, is AAGVIQSPRHLIKEKRETATLKCYPIPRHDTVYWYQQGPGQDPQFLISFYEKMQSDKGSIPDRFSAQQFSDYHSELNMSSLELGDSALYFCASSLVNRGTEAFFGQGTRLTVV.

In its sample, this clonotype was seen a few times. The J gene is TRBJ2-3, the V gene TRBV27; D is unclear. CDR3 length: 12 residues. From germline, CDR1 is MNHEY and CDR2 SMNVEV (reference sequence). V lost 8 bases and J lost 1, with 7 bases in between. Here the CDR3 DNA reads TGTGCCAGCTCACCACGCACAGATACGCAGTATTTT. Translating it yields CASSPRTDTQYF.

This clonotype was picked up one time. V usage is TRBV7-8 and J usage is TRBJ2-3; 9 bases agree with TRBD2. The V and J ends lost 5 bases and 6 bases, in that order; junction bases with no gene match: 9. The V gene's germline CDR1 is SGHVS and CDR2 FQNEAQ. This CDR3 has 15 residues. CDR3 region: CASSPLREGVDTQYF. DNA of the CDR3: TGTGCCAGCAGCCCCCTGCGGGAGGGCGTGGATACGCAGTATTTT.

This clonotype came up a few times. V usage is TRBV6-5 and J usage is TRBJ2-7; 11 bases agree with TRBD2. Germline assignment: CDR1 MNHEY and CDR2 SVGAGI. Germline trimming cut 0 bases from V and 4 bases from J; bases unmatched to any gene: 8. This CDR3 is 17 amino acids long. CDR3 sequence: CASSYSRPGLAAYEQYF. The CDR3 nucleotides are TGTGCCAGCAGTTACTCCCGACCGGGACTAGCGGCATACGAGCAGTACTTC.

J is TRBJ2-2 and V is TRBV4-3; D is uncertain. Germline assignment: CDR1 LGHNA and CDR2 YSLEER. The CDR3 extends over 17 amino acids. Trimming removed 0 bases from V and 0 bases from J, with 11 bases in between. The CDR3 spells CASSQEAVRANTGELFF. For the CDR3, the DNA is TGCGCCAGCAGCCAAGAGGCCGTCAGAGCGAACACCGGGGAGCTGTTTTTT.

The chain uses TRBV7-6 and TRBJ2-1; the match to TRBD2 covers 13 bases. V was clipped by 5 bases and J by 7 bases; unmatched bases: 8. CDR3 size: 16 residues. CDR1 and CDR2 from the germline V gene are SGHVS and FNYEAQ. The CDR3 DNA sequence: TGTGCCAGCAGCCCCATGGGACTAGCGGGAAGGAATGAGCAGTTCTTC. It codes for CASSPMGLAGRNEQFF.

The J gene is TRBJ2-1, the V gene TRBV7-9, with D unclear. This CDR3 is built from 14 residues. Between the trimmed V and J ends, which lost 1 base and 7 bases, there was a span of 11 bases. The V gene's germline CDR1 is SEHNR and CDR2 FQNEAQ (reference sequence). In DNA form, the CDR3 reads TGTGCCAGCAGCTTAGGAGGTGCAGGTAATGAGCAGTTCTTC. It codes for CASSLGGAGNEQFF.

The V call is TRBV7-2, the J call TRBJ1-2; 7 bases match TRBD1. Germline V lookup: CDR1 SGHTA, CDR2 FQGNSA. The J segment lost 5 bases and the V segment lost 4 bases, leaving 10 bases of the junction unmatched. The CDR3 extends over 15 amino acids. The CDR3 DNA sequence: TGTGCCAGCAGCTACCGGGACAGCTTGGATTATGGCTACACCTTC. Translation: CASSYRDSLDYGYTF.

The chain links TRBV24-1 to TRBJ2-2; D is undetermined. This CDR3 has 13 amino acids. Germline CDR1 is KGHDR and CDR2 is SFDVKD. Trimming stripped 9 bases from V and 1 base from J, with 8 bases between. The CDR3, as DNA: TGTGCCACCTCTCACTTGAACACCGGGGAGCTGTTTTTT. It translates to CATSHLNTGELFF.